These T cell receptor beta chains were read from a single sample in a study of a mutant IDH1 vaccine in newly diagnosed glioma. Clones were sequenced by immunoSEQ multiplex PCR, and TCRdb holds only the in-frame ones, with some missing. The table lists tens of thousands of clones, around 92% of them singletons. The sample was PBMCs, taken from a glioma patient treated with radiotherapy, temozolomide or both. The receptors originated from a man in his forties or fifties with glioma. Each CDR3 is given without its conserved first and last residue. The D gene is left open where the match is weak. Only part of the rows carry a size: once, few, many, or a class if the clone is expanded.

D: NA; size: NA; V: TRBV7-9; CDR3: ASSTQGSSYEQY
D: NA; size: NA; V: TRBV6-1; CDR3: ASSWWQGNQPQH
D: NA; size: once; V: TRBV2; CDR3: ASIGVGSYNEQF
D: TRBD1; size: NA; V: TRBV2; CDR3: ASSGQGAWGELF
D: NA; size: NA; V: TRBV5-1; CDR3: ASSHPGQTQPYGYT
D: TRBD1; size: NA; V: TRBV27; CDR3: ASSFGHRDRGRTEAF
D: NA; size: NA; V: TRBV4-1; CDR3: ASSWTDTQY
D: TRBD2; size: NA; V: TRBV4-2; CDR3: ASSQTSGGADTQY
D: NA; size: NA; V: TRBV7-8; CDR3: ASSLAWLAHSGYEQY
D: NA; size: NA; V: TRBV2; CDR3: ASRLTQETQY
D: NA; size: NA; V: TRBV7-3; CDR3: ASSLTLSRGGEDSPLH
D: NA; size: NA; V: TRBV27; CDR3: ASSLSGGLSGSGYEQY
D: NA; size: NA; V: TRBV28; CDR3: ASSGANVLT
D: TRBD1; size: NA; V: TRBV11-1; CDR3: ASSPRQGATTYEQY
D: TRBD2; size: NA; V: TRBV19; CDR3: ASGRGTSSYEQY
D: NA; size: NA; V: TRBV2; CDR3: ASRSPNYEQY
D: NA; size: few; V: TRBV5-6; CDR3: ASSFGPRGDGYT
D: NA; size: NA; V: TRBV5-6; CDR3: ASSTGSGQY
D: TRBD1; size: NA; V: TRBV9; CDR3: ASSGTGHYGYT
D: NA; size: NA; V: TRBV19; CDR3: ASSNAVYEQY
D: NA; size: once; V: TRBV10-3; CDR3: AISESGAGSGNSPLH
D: NA; size: NA; V: TRBV7-2; CDR3: ASSLGVRYEQY
D: NA; size: NA; V: TRBV30; CDR3: AWSVRTAGPQH
D: NA; size: once; V: TRBV27; CDR3: ASSYGGRGNYGYT
D: NA; size: NA; V: TRBV7-2; CDR3: ASSLQPYEQY
D: NA; size: few; V: TRBV11-2; CDR3: ASSLATGAFKRTEAF
D: NA; size: NA; V: TRBV5-1; CDR3: ASTSAGPDTEAF
D: TRBD1; size: NA; V: TRBV14; CDR3: ASSPTGGGEQY
D: TRBD1; size: NA; V: TRBV7-3; CDR3: ASSHGPRTGAKNIQY
D: NA; size: NA; V: TRBV5-6; CDR3: ASSPARVGRNTIY
D: NA; size: NA; V: TRBV28; CDR3: ASSSPPRGENTEAF
D: NA; size: NA; V: TRBV5-1; CDR3: ASSLRSGDEQY
D: NA; size: NA; V: TRBV29-1; CDR3: SAAGRQGVNIQY
D: TRBD1; size: NA; V: TRBV11-2; CDR3: ASSSPGTGGYGYT
D: NA; size: NA; V: TRBV4-1; CDR3: ASSQDRASGYT
D: NA; size: NA; V: TRBV27; CDR3: ASSFHRDDYGYT
D: NA; size: NA; V: TRBV6-1; CDR3: ATLLRGKNIQY
D: TRBD1; size: NA; V: TRBV19; CDR3: ASSPWGQGDSYEQY
D: NA; size: NA; V: TRBV15; CDR3: ATSRSTDRNTEAF
D: TRBD2; size: NA; V: TRBV7-9; CDR3: ASRPTSGRTYNEQF
D: NA; size: NA; V: TRBV5-1; CDR3: ASSLRDAIANTGELF